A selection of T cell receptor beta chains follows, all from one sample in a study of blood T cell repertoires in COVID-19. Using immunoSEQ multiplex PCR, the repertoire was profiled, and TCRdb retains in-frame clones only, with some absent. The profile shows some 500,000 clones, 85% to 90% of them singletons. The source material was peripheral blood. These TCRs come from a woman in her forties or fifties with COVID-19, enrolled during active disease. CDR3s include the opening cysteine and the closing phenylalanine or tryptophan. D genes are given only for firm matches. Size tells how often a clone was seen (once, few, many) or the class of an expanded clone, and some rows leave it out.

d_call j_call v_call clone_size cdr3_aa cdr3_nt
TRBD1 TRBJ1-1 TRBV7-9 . CASSPPGQMNTEAFF TGTGCCAGCAGCCCCCCGGGACAGATGAACACTGAAGCTTTCTTT
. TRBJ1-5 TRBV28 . CASSFMVRGDNQPQHF TGTGCCAGCAGTTTCATGGTGAGAGGTGACAATCAGCCCCAGCATTTT
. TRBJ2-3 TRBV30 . CAWRAGWGTDTQYF TGTGCCTGGAGGGCCGGGTGGGGCACAGATACGCAGTATTTT
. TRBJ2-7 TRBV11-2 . CASSLVGRGEYEQYF TGTGCCAGCAGCTTAGTGGGCAGGGGGGAGTACGAGCAGTACTTC
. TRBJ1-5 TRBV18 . CASSPTRGDQPQHF TGTGCCAGCTCACCAACCAGGGGTGATCAGCCCCAGCATTTT
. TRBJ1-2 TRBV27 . CASSFVGAGTNYGYTF TGTGCCAGCAGTTTTGTAGGGGCAGGCACTAACTATGGCTACACCTTC
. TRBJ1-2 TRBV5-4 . CASSLGQLPGYTF TGTGCCAGCAGCTTGGGACAATTACCGGGCTACACCTTC
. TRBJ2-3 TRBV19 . CASTPLAGLTDTQYF TGTGCCAGTACCCCTCTGGCGGGGCTCACAGATACGCAGTATTTT
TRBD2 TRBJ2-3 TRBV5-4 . CASSGRSGGPGDTQYF TGTGCCAGCAGCGGGCGAAGCGGGGGGCCCGGGGATACGCAGTATTTT
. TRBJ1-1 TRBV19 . CASSGDWNTEAFF TGTGCCAGTAGTGGGGACTGGAACACTGAAGCTTTCTTT
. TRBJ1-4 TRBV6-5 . CASNRGRPNEKLFF TGTGCCAGCAATAGGGGCAGGCCAAATGAAAAACTGTTTTTT
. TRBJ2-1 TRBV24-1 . CATSDQQGGFYNEQFF TGTGCCACCAGTGATCAGCAGGGGGGCTTTTACAATGAGCAGTTCTTC
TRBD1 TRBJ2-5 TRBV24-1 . CATSGANRGQETQYF TGTGCCACCAGTGGGGCGAACAGGGGTCAAGAGACCCAGTACTTC
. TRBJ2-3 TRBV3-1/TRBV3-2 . CASSHRHLTDTQYF TGTGCCAGCAGTCATCGACACCTCACAGATACGCAGTATTTT
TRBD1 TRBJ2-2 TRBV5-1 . CASSLAGGSTGELFF TGCGCCAGCAGCTTGGCAGGGGGCAGCACCGGGGAGCTGTTTTTT
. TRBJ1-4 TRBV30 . CASQPQGGEKLFF TGTGCCTCGCAACCCCAGGGAGGGGAAAAACTGTTTTTT
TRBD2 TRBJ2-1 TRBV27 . CASSTMGGGLYNEQFF TGTGCCAGCAGTACCATGGGCGGGGGGCTCTACAATGAGCAGTTCTTC
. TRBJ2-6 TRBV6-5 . CASTSSGANVLTF TGTGCCAGCACCAGCTCTGGGGCCAACGTCCTGACTTTC
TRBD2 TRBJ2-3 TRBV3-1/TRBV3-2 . CASSRGSGGDTQYF TGTGCCAGCAGCCGGGGTAGCGGGGGGGATACGCAGTATTTT
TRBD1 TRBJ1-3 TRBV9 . CASSATGEDGNTIYF TGTGCCAGCAGCGCGACAGGGGAGGATGGAAACACCATATATTTT
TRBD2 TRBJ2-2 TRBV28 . CASRGPGRLQNTGELFF TGTGCCAGCAGGGGGCCCGGGAGGTTGCAGAACACCGGGGAGCTGTTTTTT
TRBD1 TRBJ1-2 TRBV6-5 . CASRPVGEQGYGYTF TGTGCCAGCAGACCAGTAGGCGAACAGGGGTATGGCTACACCTTC
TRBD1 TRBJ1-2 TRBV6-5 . CASSYSGTGGVGYTF TGTGCCAGCAGTTACTCGGGGACAGGGGGCGTTGGCTACACCTTC
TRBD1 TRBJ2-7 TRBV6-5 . CASSPDRGAYEQYF TGTGCCAGCAGCCCCGACAGGGGGGCCTACGAGCAGTACTTC
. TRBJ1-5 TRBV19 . CASSTLDSFNQPQHF TGTGCCAGTAGTACCCTTGACAGTTTCAATCAGCCCCAGCATTTT
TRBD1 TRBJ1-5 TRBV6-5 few CASRGTGIQQPQHF TGTGCCAGCAGGGGGACAGGGATTCAACAGCCCCAGCATTTT
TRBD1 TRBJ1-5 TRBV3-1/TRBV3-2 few CASSQTGQGGPQHF TGTGCCAGCAGCCAAACGGGACAGGGAGGGCCCCAGCATTTT
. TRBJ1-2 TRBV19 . CASPTPERSYGYTF TGTGCCAGCCCCACCCCGGAGCGTAGCTATGGCTACACCTTC
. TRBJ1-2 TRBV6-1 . CASSEGPQVYGYTF TGTGCCAGCAGTGAAGGGCCGCAGGTCTATGGCTACACCTTC
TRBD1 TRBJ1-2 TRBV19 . CASSPDRALRGYTF TGTGCCAGTAGTCCCGACAGGGCCTTAAGAGGCTACACCTTC
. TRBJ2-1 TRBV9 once CASSVGRGLNEQFF TGTGCCAGCAGCGTAGGAAGGGGCCTGAATGAGCAGTTCTTC
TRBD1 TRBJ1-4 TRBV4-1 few CASSQGQGTNEKLFF TGCGCCAGCAGCCAAGGACAGGGAACTAATGAAAAACTGTTTTTT
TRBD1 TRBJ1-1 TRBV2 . CASILGTATEAFF TGTGCCAGCATCCTGGGGACAGCCACTGAAGCTTTCTTT
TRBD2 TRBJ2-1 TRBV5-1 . CASSRTSGGSYNEQFF TGCGCCAGCAGCCGGACTAGCGGGGGGTCCTACAATGAGCAGTTCTTC
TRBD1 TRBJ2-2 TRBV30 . CAWSGNRGTGELFF TGTGCCTGGAGCGGTAACAGGGGTACCGGGGAGCTGTTTTTT
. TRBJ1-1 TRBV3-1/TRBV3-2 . CASSQEGDWTFF TGTGCCAGCAGCCAGGAAGGGGACTGGACTTTCTTT
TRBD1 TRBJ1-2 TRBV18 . CASSPRQGVDYGYTF TGTGCCAGCTCACCTAGACAGGGAGTAGACTATGGCTACACCTTC
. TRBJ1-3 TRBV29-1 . CSVAKGIRDTIYF TGCAGCGTTGCTAAGGGGATCCGAGACACCATATATTTT
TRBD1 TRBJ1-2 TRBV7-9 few CASSPLTSGTGDRATYTF TGTGCCAGCAGCCCTCTAACCTCCGGGACAGGGGACCGTGCGACCTACACCTTC
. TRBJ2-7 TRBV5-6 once CASSPAGRSGEQYF TGTGCCAGCAGCCCCGCAGGTCGTAGCGGCGAGCAGTACTTC
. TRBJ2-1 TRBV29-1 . CSVEGGGANTNEQFF TGCAGCGTTGAAGGAGGTGGGGCTAATACCAATGAGCAGTTCTTC
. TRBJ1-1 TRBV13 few CASSLGGGQGFTFF TGTGCCAGCAGCTTAGGCGGGGGGCAGGGATTCACCTTCTTT
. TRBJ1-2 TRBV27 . CASSSYPLFEFRGTNYGYTF TGTGCCAGCAGTTCGTACCCTCTTTTCGAATTTAGGGGAACTAACTATGGCTACACCTTC
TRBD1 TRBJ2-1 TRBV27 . CASSPGQVPPGRFF TGTGCCAGCAGTCCGGGACAGGTGCCACCGGGGCGGTTCTTC
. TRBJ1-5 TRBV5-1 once CASSLDSPNQPQHF TGCGCCAGCAGCTTGGACAGCCCGAATCAGCCCCAGCATTTT
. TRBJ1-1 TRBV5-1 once CASSLAEGEYTEAFF TGCGCCAGCAGCTTGGCAGAAGGGGAATACACTGAAGCTTTCTTT
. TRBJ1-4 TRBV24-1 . CATSDPHGVGSYRGGEKLFF TGTGCCACCAGTGATCCTCACGGGGTGGGATCCTACCGTGGGGGGGAAAAACTGTTTTTT
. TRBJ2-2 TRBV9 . CASSVDMNTGELFF TGTGCCAGCAGCGTAGATATGAACACCGGGGAGCTGTTTTTT
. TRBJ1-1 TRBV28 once CASSFNRNTEAFF TGTGCCAGCAGTTTCAACAGGAACACTGAAGCTTTCTTT
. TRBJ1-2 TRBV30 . CAWGRGGAYGYTF TGTGCCTGGGGGAGGGGGGGCGCCTATGGCTACACCTTC
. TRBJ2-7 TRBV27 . CASSLDSGFPYEQYF TGTGCCAGCAGTTTAGACTCGGGGTTCCCCTACGAGCAGTACTTC
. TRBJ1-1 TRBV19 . CASSILQGVGTEAFF TGTGCCAGTAGTATTTTACAGGGCGTAGGCACTGAAGCTTTCTTT
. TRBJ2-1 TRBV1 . CTSSPPSGGSGNEQFF TGCACCAGCAGCCCCCCTAGCGGGGGGTCGGGAAATGAGCAGTTCTTC
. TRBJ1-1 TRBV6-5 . CASSHRQTANTEAFF TGTGCCAGCAGTCACCGGCAGACAGCTAACACTGAAGCTTTCTTT
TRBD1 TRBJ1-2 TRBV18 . CASSPDRAYGYTF TGTGCCAGCTCACCGGACAGGGCTTATGGCTACACCTTC
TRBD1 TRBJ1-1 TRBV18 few CASSPSQGGEAFF TGTGCCAGCTCACCCTCCCAGGGGGGTGAAGCTTTCTTT
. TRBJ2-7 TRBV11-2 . CASSPNRDSLKVYF TGTGCCAGCAGTCCCAACCGGGACTCCTTAAAGGTGTACTTC
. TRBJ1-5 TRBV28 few CASSLINQPQHF TGTGCCAGCAGTTTAATAAATCAGCCCCAGCATTTT
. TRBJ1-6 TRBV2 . CATKRDSNSPLHF TGTGCCACCAAGCGGGACTCTAATTCACCCCTCCACTTT